One and the same sample provided the 12 T cell receptor beta chains below, sequenced in a study of blood T cells in healthy people across ages. Combining a sample-barcoded 5' primer with a J-beta primer mix, a second PCR ran for roughly 6 to 11 cycles. TCRdb fed the 5' RACE reads into MiXCR, producing one record per CDR3 protein. There are approximately 670,000 distinct CDR3 sequences in the sample; approximately 40% occur only once, and 30% lies in the top ten. Sequenced: blood. All receptors derive from a man aged 80 or over in good health.

The chain uses TRBV6-2 or TRBV6-3 and TRBJ2-7; perhaps TRBD2 as D (6 bases). The CDR3 runs 13 residues. Germline loops: CDR1 MNHEY, CDR2 SVGEGT. V shed 6 bases and J shed 7 bases, with 16 bases lying between them. The CDR3 loop reads CASSLGTPREQYF. CDR3 nucleotides: TGTGCCAGCAGCCTCGGGACTCCGCGAGAGCAGTACTTC.

The sample holds many counts of this clonotype. The chain combines TRBV13 with TRBJ2-1; D gene ambiguous. CDR1 and CDR2 (germline): PRHDT, FYEKMQ (reference sequence). The CDR3 has 11 amino acids. The ends were cut back, 3 bases at V and 8 bases at J, with 5 bases in the middle. The CDR3 coding sequence is TGTGCCAGCAGCTTCATGCATGAGCAGTTCTTC. It yields the protein CASSFMHEQFF. The variable domain in full, with the rest retrieved from reference TRBV13 and TRBJ2-1, is AAGVIQSPRHLIKEKRETATLKCYPIPRHDTVYWYQQGPGQDPQFLISFYEKMQSDKGSIPDRFSAQQFSDYHSELNMSSLELGDSALYFCASSFMHEQFFGPGTRLTVL.

The chain is built from TRBV4-1 and TRBJ1-5; D might be TRBD1 (6 bases). Germline loops: CDR1 MGHRA, CDR2 YSYEKL. This CDR3 contains 20 residues. With 0 bases removed from V and 7 bases from J, the gap between germline ends came to 28 bases. CDR3 nucleotide sequence: TGCGCCAGCAGCCAAGATCTTCCTACCGCCAACTGGGGGGCTAGACAGCCCCAGCATTTT. This codes for CASSQDLPTANWGARQPQHF.

This clonotype was seen many times. This rearrangement joins TRBV6-5 to TRBJ1-1, with 9 bases that match TRBD1. Germline V gene sequence: CDR1 MNHEY, CDR2 SVGAGI. The CDR3 extends over 14 amino acids. V dropped 7 bases and J dropped 6; count of bases not matched to a gene: 9. CDR3 residues: CASTFGGDRAEAFF. CDR3 sequence (DNA): TGTGCCAGCACCTTTGGGGGGGACAGGGCTGAAGCTTTCTTT.

The chain employs TRBV15 and TRBJ2-5; 9 nucleotides agree with TRBD2. Germline V gives CDR1 LNHNV, CDR2 YYDKDF (reference sequence). V was clipped by 5 bases and J by 2 bases; unmatched bases: 6. CDR3 size: 15 residues. CDR3 in DNA: TGTGCCACCAGCTACCGACTAGCGGCACAAGAGACCCAGTACTTC. Protein: CATSYRLAAQETQYF. The whole variable domain, remainder taken from reference TRBV15 and TRBJ2-5, is DAMVIQNPRYQVTQFGKPVTLSCSQTLNHNVMYWYQQKSSQAPKLLFHYYDKDFNNEADTPDNFQSRRPNTSFCFLDIRSPGLGDTAMYLCATSYRLAAQETQYFGPGTRLLVL.

This clonotype was seen repeatedly, ten times or more. The chain recombines TRBV29-1 with TRBJ2-7, with 10 nucleotides matching TRBD1. Unmatched junction bases numbered 4, after V lost 6 bases and J lost 2 bases. Per germline, CDR1 SQVTM and CDR2 ANQGSEA. The CDR3 totals 13 residues. CDR3 bases: TGCAGCGTCCGGGACAGGGGCCCCTACGAGCAGTACTTC. Translation gives CSVRDRGPYEQYF.

This clonotype was seen only once. The chain employs TRBV12-3 or TRBV12-4 and TRBJ2-1; D gene unclear. V dropped 1 base and J dropped 6 bases, with 13 bases sitting between them. This CDR3 is 15 amino acids long. DNA of the CDR3: TGTGCCAGCAGTTTAGGTGGCCTGGCCCCCAATGAGCAGTTCTTC. This gives the protein CASSLGGLAPNEQFF.

This clonotype was seen repeatedly, ten times or more. This sequence joins TRBV27 and TRBJ2-1; 10 bases match TRBD1. J gave up 7 bases and V 2 bases, and 5 bases lay outside the gene matches. This CDR3 has 15 residues. The V gene's germline CDR1 is MNHEY and CDR2 SMNVEV (reference sequence). As DNA, the CDR3 is TGTGCCAGCAGTTTAGAGTGGACAGGGGGGAATGAGCAGTTCTTC. Translated, it gives CASSLEWTGGNEQFF.

This clonotype is judged medium-sized. The rearrangement links TRBV29-1 to TRBJ2-7; TRBD2 is a possible D gene (6 bases). Trimming took off 1 base at V and 2 bases at J, with 12 bases between the two ends. Germline lookup yields CDR1 SQVTM and CDR2 ANQGSEA. There are 14 residues in the CDR3. The CDR3 loop is CSVEAAGTPYEQYF. CDR3 coding DNA: TGCAGCGTTGAAGCCGCGGGGACCCCCTACGAGCAGTACTTC.

The chain is built from TRBV6-2 or TRBV6-3 and TRBJ2-3; 8 nucleotides align to TRBD2. CDR3 length: 16 amino acids. Trimming cost V 7 bases and J 2 bases; bases outside gene matches: 11. Germline V gives CDR1 MNHEY, CDR2 SVGEGT. The CDR3 nucleotides are TGTGCCAGCAAATACGCCGGGACTAGATACACAGATACGCAGTATTTT. This sequence encodes CASKYAGTRYTDTQYF.

A few counts support this clonotype. The CDR3 reads CAISGLAPSYEQYF. In nucleotides, the CDR3 is TGTGCCATCAGTGGACTAGCGCCTTCCTACGAGCAGTACTTC. The chain joins TRBV10-3 to TRBJ2-7; TRBD2 aligns across 8 bases. This CDR3 contains 14 residues. V lost 4 bases, J lost 1 base, and 3 bases stayed unmatched. CDR1 is ENHRY and CDR2 is SYGVKD in the germline V gene.

In its sample, this clonotype was seen many times. V is TRBV20-1 and J is TRBJ2-5, with D possibly being TRBD2 (6 bases). Trimming stripped 3 bases from V and 4 bases from J, with 18 bases between. Germline CDR1 and CDR2: DFQATT and SNEGSKA (reference sequence). The CDR3 runs to 15 residues. CDR3 nucleotide sequence: TGCAGTGCTAGGGCCGGGGCCCGGCGGGGAGAGACCCAGTACTTC. It yields the protein CSARAGARRGETQYF.